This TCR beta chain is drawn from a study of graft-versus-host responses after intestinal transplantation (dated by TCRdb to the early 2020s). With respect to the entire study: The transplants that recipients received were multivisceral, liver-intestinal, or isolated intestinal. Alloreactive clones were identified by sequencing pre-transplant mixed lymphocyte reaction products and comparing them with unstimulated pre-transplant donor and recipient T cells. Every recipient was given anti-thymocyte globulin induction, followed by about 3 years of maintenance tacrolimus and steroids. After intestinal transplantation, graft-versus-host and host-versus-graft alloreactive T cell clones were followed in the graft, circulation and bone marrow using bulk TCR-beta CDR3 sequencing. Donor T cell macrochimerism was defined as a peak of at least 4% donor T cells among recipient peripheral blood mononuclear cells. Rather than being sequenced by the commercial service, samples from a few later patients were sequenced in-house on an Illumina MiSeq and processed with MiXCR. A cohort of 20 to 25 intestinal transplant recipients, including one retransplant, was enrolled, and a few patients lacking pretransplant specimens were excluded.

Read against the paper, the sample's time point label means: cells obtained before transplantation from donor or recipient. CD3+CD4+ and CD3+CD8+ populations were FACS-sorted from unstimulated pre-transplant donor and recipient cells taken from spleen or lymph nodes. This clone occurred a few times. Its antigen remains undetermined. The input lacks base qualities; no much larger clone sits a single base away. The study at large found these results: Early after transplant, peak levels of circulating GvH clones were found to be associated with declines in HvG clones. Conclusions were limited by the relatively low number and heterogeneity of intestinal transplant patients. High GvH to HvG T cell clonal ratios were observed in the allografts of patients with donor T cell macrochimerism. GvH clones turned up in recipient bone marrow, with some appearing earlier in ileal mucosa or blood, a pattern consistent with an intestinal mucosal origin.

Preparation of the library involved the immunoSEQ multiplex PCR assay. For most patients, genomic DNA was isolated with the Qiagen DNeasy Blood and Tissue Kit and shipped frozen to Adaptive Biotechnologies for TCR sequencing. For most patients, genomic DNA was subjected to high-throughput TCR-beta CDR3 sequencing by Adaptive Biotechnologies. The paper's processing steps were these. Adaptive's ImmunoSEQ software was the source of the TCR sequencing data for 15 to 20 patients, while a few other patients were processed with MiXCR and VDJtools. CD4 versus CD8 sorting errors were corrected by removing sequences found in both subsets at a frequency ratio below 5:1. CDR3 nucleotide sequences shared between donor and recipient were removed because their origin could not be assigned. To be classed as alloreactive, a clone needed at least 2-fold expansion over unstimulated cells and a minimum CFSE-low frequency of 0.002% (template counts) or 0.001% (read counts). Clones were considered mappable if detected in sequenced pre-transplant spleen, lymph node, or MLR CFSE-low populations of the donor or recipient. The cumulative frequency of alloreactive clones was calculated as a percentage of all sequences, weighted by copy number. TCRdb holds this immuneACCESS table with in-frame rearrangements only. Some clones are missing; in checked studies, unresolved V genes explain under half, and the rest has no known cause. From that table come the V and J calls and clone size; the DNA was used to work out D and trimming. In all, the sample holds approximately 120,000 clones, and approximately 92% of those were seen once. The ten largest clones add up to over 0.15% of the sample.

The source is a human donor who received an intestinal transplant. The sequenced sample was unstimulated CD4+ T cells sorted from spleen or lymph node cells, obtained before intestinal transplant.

The CDR3 reads as follows: CASSRQGRETQYF. The sequenced DNA is TGCGCCAGCAGCCGACAGGGGAGGGAGACCCAGTACTTC. In this chain, TRBV5-1 is recombined with TRBJ2-5; the junction holds 8 bases that match TRBD1. Ends trimmed: V by 4 bases, J by 5 bases; bases unmatched to a gene: 4. As encoded in the germline V gene, CDR1 is SGHRS while CDR2 is YFSETQ. Including cysteine and phenylalanine, the CDR3 has 13 amino acids. Only the CDR3 portion is preserved as DNA: 39 bases, with reading frame beginning at the first base.